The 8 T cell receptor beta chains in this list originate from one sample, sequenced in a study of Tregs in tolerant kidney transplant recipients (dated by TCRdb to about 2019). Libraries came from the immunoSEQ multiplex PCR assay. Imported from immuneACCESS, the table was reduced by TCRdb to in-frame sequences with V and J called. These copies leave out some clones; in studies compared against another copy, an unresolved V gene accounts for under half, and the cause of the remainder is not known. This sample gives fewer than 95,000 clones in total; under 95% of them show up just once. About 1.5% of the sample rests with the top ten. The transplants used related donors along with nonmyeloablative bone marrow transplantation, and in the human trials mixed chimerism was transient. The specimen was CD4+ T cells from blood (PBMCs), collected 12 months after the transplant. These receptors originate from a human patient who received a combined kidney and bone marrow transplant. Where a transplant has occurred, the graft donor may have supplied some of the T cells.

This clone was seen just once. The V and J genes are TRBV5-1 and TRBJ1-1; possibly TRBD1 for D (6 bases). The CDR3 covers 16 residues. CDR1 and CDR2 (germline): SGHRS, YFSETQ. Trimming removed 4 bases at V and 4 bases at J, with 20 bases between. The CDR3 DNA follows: TGCGCCAGCAGCCCGGGACCGGGACAACGAGTCACTGAAGCTTTCTTT. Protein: CASSPGPGQRVTEAFF.

The CDR3 here is CSVDVVRQETQYF. CDR3 bases: TGCAGCGTTGATGTGGTTAGACAAGAGACCCAGTACTTC. This chain connects TRBV29-1 to TRBJ2-5; D not certain. V lost 3 bases to trimming and J lost 2 bases, with 10 bases between them. There are 13 residues in the CDR3. Germline values: CDR1 SQVTM, CDR2 ANQGSEA.

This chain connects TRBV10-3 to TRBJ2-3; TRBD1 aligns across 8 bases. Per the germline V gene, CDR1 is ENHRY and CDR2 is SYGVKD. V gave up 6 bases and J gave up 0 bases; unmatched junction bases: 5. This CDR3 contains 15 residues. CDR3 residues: CAIRPGQESTDTQYF. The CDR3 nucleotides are TGTGCCATCAGACCGGGACAGGAAAGCACAGATACGCAGTATTTT.

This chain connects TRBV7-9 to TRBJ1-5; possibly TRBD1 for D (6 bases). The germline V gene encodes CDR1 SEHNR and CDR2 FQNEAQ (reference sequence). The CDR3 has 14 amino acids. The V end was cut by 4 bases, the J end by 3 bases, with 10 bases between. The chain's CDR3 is CASSSQGNNQPQHF. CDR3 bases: TGTGCCAGCAGCTCCCAGGGGAACAATCAGCCCCAGCATTTT.

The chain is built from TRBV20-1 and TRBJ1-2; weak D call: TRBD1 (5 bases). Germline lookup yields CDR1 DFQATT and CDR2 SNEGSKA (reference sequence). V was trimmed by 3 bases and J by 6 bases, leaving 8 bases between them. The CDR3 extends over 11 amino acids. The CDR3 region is CSASRRDGYTF. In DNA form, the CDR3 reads TGCAGTGCTAGTCGCAGGGATGGCTACACCTTC.

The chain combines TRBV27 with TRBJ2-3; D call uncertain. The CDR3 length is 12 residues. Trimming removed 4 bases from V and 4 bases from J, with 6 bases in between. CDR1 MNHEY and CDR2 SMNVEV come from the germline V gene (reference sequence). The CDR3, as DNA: TGTGCCAGCAGTTCCCGCGCAGATACGCAGTATTTT. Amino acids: CASSSRADTQYF.

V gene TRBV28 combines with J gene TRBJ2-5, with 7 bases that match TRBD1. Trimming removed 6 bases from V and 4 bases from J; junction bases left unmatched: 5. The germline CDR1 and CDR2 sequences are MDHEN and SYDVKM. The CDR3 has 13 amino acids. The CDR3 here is CASRGQRRETQYF. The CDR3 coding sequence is TGTGCCAGCAGGGGACAGCGAAGAGAGACCCAGTACTTC.

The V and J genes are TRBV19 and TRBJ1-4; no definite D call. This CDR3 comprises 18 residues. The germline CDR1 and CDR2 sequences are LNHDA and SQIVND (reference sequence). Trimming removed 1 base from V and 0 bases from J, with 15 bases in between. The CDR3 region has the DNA TGTGCCAGTAGTATAGGTCTGGTGAGCCGTTCAACTAATGAAAAACTGTTTTTT. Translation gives CASSIGLVSRSTNEKLFF.